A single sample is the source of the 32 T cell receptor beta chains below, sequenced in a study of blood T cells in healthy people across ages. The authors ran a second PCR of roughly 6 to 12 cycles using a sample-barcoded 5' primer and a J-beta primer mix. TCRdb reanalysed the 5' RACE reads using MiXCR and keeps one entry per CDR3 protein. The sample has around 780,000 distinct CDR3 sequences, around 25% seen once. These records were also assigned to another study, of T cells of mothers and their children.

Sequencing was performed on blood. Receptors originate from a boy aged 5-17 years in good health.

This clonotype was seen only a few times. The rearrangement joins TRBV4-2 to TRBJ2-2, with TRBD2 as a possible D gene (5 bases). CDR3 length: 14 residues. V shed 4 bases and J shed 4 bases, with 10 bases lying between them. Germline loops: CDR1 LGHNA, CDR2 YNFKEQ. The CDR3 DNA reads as TGTGCCAGCAGCCGCGAAGGGAGCACCGGGGAGCTGTTTTTT. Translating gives CASSREGSTGELFF.

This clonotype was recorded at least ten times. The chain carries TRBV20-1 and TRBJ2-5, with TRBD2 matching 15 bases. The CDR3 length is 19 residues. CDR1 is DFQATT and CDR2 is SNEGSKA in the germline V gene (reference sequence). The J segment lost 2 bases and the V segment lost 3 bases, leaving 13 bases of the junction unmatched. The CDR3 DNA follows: TGCAGTGCTAGGAGGCTTACCGGGACTAGCGGGGGGATACAAGAGACCCAGTACTTC. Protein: CSARRLTGTSGGIQETQYF.

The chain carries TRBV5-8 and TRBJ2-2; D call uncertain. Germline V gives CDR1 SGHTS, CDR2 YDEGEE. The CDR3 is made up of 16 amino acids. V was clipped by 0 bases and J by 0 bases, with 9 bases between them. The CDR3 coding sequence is TGTGCCAGCAGCTTGGGACAAGCCCCGAACACCGGGGAGCTGTTTTTT. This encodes CASSLGQAPNTGELFF.

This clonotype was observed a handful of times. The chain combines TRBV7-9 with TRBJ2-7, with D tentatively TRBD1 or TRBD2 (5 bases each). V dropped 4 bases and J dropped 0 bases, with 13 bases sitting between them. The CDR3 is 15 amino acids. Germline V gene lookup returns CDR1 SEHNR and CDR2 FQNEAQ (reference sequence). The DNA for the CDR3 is TGTGCCAGCAGCTCCCCGGGACGGACCTCCTACGAGCAGTACTTC. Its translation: CASSSPGRTSYEQYF.

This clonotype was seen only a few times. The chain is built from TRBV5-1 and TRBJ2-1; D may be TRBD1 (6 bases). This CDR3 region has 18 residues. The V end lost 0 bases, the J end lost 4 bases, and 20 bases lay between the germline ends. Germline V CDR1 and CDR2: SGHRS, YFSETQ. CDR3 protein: CASSLGNGASQGYNEQFF. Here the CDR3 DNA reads TGCGCCAGCAGCTTGGGGAACGGGGCGTCCCAGGGGTACAATGAGCAGTTCTTC. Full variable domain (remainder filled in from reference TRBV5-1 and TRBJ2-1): KAGVTQTPRYLIKTRGQQVTLSCSPISGHRSVSWYQQTPGQGLQFLFEYFSETQRNKGNFPGRFSGRQFSNSRSEMNVSTLELGDSALYLCASSLGNGASQGYNEQFFGPGTRLTVL.

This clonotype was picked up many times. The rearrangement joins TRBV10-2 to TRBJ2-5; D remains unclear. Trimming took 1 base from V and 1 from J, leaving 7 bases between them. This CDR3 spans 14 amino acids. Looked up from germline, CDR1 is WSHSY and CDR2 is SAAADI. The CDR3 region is CASSEYGSQETQYF. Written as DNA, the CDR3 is TGCGCCAGCAGTGAGTATGGCAGCCAAGAGACCCAGTACTTC.

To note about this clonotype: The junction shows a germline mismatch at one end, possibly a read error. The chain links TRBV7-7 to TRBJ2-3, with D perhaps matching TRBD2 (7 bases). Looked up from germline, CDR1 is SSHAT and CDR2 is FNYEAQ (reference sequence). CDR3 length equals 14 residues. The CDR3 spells CASSLQGLTDTQYF. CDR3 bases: TGTGCTAGCAGCTTACAGGGACTAACAGATACGCAGTATTTT.

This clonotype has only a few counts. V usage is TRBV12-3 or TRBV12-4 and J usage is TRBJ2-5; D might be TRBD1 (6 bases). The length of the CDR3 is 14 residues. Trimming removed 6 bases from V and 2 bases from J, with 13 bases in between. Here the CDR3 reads CASRQGAVQETQYF. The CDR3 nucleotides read TGTGCCAGCAGACAGGGAGCCGTACAAGAGACCCAGTACTTC.

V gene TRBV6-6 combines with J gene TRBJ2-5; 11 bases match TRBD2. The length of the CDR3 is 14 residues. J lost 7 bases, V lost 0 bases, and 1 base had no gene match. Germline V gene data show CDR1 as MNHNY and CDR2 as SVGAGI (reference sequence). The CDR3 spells CASSYSLAGGTQYF. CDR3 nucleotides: TGTGCCAGCAGTTACTCCCTAGCGGGGGGGACCCAGTACTTC.

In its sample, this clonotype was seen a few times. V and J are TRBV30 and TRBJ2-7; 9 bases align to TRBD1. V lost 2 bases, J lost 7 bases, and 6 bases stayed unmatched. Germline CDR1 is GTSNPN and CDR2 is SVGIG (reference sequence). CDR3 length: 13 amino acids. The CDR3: CAWSRGTGMEQYF. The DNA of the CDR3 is TGTGCCTGGAGTCGCGGGACAGGGATGGAGCAGTACTTC.

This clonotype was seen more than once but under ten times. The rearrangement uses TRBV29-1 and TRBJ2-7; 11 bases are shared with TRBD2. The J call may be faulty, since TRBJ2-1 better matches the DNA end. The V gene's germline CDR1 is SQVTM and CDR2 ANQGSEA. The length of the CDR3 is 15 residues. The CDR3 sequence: CSVVPLAGGLGEQFF. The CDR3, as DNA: TGCAGCGTTGTTCCCTTAGCGGGAGGGCTTGGTGAGCAGTTCTTC.

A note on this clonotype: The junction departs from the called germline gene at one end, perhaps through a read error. This chain's CDR3 is CASSFGGDGYTF. The CDR3 coding sequence is TGCGCCAGCAGCTTCGGGGGGGATGGCTACACCTTC. This sequence joins TRBV12-3 or TRBV12-4 and TRBJ1-2; perhaps TRBD1 as D (5 bases). The CDR3 is 12 amino acids.

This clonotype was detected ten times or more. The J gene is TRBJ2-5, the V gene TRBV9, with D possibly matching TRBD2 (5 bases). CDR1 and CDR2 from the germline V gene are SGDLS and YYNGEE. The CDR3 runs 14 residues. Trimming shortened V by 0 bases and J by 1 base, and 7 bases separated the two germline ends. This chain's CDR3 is CASSVAGGQETQYF. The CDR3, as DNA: TGTGCCAGCAGCGTAGCTGGAGGCCAAGAGACCCAGTACTTC.

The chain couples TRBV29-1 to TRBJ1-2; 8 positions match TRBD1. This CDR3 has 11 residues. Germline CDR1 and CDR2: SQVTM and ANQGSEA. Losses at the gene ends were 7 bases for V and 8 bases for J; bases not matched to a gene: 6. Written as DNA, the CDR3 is TGCAGCGCCCGGACAGGGAGAGGCTACACCTTC. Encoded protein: CSARTGRGYTF.

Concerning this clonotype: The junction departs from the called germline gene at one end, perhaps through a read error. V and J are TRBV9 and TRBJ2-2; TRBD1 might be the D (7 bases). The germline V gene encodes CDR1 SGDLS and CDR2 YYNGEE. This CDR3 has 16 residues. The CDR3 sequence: CASSVGGTANTGKLFF. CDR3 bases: TGTGCCAGCAGCGTGGGCGGGACAGCGAACACCGGGAAGCTGTTTTTT.

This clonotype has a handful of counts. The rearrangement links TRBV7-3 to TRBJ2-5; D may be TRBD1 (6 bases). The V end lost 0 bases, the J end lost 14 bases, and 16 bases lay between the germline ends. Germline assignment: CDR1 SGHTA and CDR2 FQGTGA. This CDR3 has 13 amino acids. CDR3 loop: CASSLTLDRPPYF. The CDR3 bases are TGTGCCAGCAGCTTAACGCTGGACAGACCCCCCTACTTC.

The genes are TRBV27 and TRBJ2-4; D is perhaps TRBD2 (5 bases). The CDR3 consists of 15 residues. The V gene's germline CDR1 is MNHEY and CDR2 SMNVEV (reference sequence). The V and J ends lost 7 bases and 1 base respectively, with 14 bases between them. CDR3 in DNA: TGTGCCAGCAATCCCGGGAATTGGGCCAAAAACATTCAGTACTTC. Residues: CASNPGNWAKNIQYF.

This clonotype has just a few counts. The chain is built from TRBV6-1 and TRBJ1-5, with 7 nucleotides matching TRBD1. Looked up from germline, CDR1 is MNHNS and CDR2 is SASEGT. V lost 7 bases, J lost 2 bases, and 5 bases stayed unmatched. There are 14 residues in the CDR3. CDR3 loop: CASIGTGGNQPQHF. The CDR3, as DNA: TGTGCCAGCATCGGAACAGGGGGCAATCAGCCCCAGCATTTT.

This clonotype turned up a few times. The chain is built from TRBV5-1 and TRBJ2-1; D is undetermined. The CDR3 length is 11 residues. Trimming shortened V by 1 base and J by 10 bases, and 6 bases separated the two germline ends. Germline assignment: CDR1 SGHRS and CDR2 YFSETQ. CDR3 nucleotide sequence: TGCGCCAGCAGCTTGTACGCAGAGCAGTTCTTC. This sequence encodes CASSLYAEQFF.

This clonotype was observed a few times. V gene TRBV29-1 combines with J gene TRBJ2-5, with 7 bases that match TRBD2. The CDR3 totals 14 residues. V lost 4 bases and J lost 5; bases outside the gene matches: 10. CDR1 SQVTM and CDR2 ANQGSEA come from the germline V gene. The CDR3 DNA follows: TGCAGCGTTGTTGAGCTAGCGGCGGGGGAGACCCAGTACTTC. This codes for CSVVELAAGETQYF.

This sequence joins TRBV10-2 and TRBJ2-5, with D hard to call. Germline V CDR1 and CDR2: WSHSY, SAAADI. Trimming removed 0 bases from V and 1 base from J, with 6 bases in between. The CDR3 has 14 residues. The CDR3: CASSESVRQETQYF. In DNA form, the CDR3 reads TGCGCCAGCAGTGAGTCCGTACGCCAAGAGACCCAGTACTTC.

The CDR3 loop is CSVEERGSGEKLFF. CDR3 DNA sequence: TGCAGCGTTGAAGAACGAGGCAGCGGGGAAAAACTGTTTTTT. The chain joins TRBV29-1 to TRBJ1-4; unclear D gene. Germline V CDR1 and CDR2: SQVTM, ANQGSEA. The CDR3 runs 14 residues. The V end was cut by 0 bases, the J end by 8 bases, with 13 bases between.

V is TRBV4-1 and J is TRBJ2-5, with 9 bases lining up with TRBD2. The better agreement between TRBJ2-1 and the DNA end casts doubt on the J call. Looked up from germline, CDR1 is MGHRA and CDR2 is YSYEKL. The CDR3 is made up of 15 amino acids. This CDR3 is CASSQVAGGLNEQFF. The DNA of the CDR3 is TGCGCCAGCAGCCAAGTGGCGGGGGGGCTCAATGAGCAGTTCTTC.

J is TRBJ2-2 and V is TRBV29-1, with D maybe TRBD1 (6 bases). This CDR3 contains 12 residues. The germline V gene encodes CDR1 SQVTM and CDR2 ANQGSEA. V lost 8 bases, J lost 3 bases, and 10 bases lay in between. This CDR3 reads CSWTAYTGELFF. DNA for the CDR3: TGCAGCTGGACAGCCTACACCGGGGAGCTGTTTTTT.

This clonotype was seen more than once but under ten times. The CDR3 nucleotides read TGTGCCAGCAGCCCTCCAACGGGCACAGATACGCAGTATTTT. Protein: CASSPPTGTDTQYF. The V gene is TRBV9, the J gene TRBJ2-3, with D hard to call. The CDR3 is made up of 14 amino acids. CDR1 and CDR2 from the germline V gene are SGDLS and YYNGEE. The V end lost 4 bases, the J end lost 1 base, and 10 bases lay between the germline ends.

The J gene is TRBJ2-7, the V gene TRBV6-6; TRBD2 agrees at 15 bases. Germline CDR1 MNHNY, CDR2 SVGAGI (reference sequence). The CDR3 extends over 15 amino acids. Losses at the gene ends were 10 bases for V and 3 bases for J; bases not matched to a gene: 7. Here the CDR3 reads CATIGTSGGRYEQYF. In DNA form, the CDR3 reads TGTGCCACCATCGGGACTAGCGGGGGGCGCTACGAGCAGTACTTC.

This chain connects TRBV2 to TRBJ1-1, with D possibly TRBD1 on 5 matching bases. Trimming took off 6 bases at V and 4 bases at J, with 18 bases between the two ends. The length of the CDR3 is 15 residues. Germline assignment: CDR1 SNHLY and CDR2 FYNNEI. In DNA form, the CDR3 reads TGTGCCAGCAGGTGGGACCGTATTTCGGTCACTGAAGCTTTCTTT. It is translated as CASRWDRISVTEAFF.

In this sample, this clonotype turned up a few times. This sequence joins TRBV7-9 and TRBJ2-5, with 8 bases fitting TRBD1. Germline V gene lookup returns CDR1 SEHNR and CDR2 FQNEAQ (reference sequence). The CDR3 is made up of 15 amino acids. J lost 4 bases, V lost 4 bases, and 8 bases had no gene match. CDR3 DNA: TGTGCCAGCAGCTCACGACAGGGGTCCCCAGAGACCCAGTACTTC. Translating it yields CASSSRQGSPETQYF.

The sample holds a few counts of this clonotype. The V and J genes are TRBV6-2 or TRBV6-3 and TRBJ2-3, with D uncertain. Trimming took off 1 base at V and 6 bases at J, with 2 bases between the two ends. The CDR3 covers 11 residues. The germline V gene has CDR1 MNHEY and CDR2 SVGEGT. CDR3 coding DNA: TGTGCCAGCAGTTACTGGGATACGCAGTATTTT. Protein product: CASSYWDTQYF.

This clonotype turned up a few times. The CDR3 here is CASSLAAGGPRNIQYF. CDR3 sequence (DNA): TGTGCCAGCAGTTTAGCGGCGGGGGGGCCTCGAAACATTCAGTACTTC. The chain has TRBV27 and TRBJ2-4; 9 bases align to TRBD2. The CDR3 has 16 amino acids. V dropped 2 bases and J dropped 6; count of bases not matched to a gene: 8. CDR1 is MNHEY and CDR2 is SMNVEV in the germline V gene (reference sequence).

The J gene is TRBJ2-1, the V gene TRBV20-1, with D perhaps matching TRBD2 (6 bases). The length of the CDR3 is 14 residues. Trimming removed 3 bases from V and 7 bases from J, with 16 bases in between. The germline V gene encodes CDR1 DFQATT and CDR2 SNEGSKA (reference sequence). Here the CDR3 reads CSARLDTAGNEQFF. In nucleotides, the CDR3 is TGCAGTGCTAGGCTGGACACCGCGGGGAATGAGCAGTTCTTC.

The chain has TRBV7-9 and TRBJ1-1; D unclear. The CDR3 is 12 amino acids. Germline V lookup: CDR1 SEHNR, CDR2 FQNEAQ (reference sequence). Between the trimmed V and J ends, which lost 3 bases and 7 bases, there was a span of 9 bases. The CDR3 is CASSLGSGEAFF. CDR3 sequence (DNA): TGTGCCAGCAGCTTGGGTAGCGGTGAAGCTTTCTTT.